The 20 T cell receptor beta chains below were found in one sample sequenced in a study of T cell clonality in common variable immunodeficiency. The data were produced by immunoSEQ multiplex PCR, yet TCRdb's version contains in-frame clones alone and is incomplete. In total the sample includes roughly 42,000 clones, none of them seen once. Study-level findings and limits: Common variable immunodeficiency TCR beta sequences reportedly had fewer deletions and N-nucleotide insertions.

The antigens these receptors bind are not known. The sequenced sample consisted of peripheral blood mononuclear cells. These receptors all come from a human donor with common variable immunodeficiency.

Worth noting for this clone: The read ends 3 residues early relative to the CDR3; the germline J gene fills the gap. The V gene is TRBV5-1, the J gene TRBJ1-2; D might be TRBD1 (6 bases). Trimming cost V 0 bases and J 4 bases, with 10 bases left between them. The CDR3 has 14 residues. CDR1 and CDR2 (germline): SGHRS, YFSETQ. CDR3 amino acids: CASSLDGRGYGYTF. The sequenced part of the CDR3 DNA is TGCGCCAGCAGCTTGGACGGCAGGGGCTATGGC.

There are a few counts of this clone. The CDR3 end is not reached by the read, which stops 3 residues before it; the germline J gene fills it in. The rearrangement links TRBV18 to TRBJ1-2; weak D call: TRBD1 (6 bases). V lost 2 bases and J lost 7, with 14 bases in between. This CDR3 comprises 14 residues. CDR1 is KGHSH, CDR2 LQKENI, per germline. The CDR3 bases that were read are TGTGCCAGCTCACCAACGGGGGGCGACCGTGGC. This codes for CASSPTGGDRG. In full, the CDR3 is CASSPTGGDRGYTF.

As to this clone: With the read ending 3 residues before the CDR3 end, the germline J gene is used to fill in that end. V and J are TRBV19 and TRBJ1-5; the match to TRBD1 covers 8 bases. This CDR3 has 15 amino acids. Germline V gives CDR1 LNHDA, CDR2 SQIVND (reference sequence). With V trimmed by 5 bases and J by 3 bases, 6 bases remained unmatched. This CDR3 is CASSLGTGFNQPQHF. The sequenced part of the CDR3 DNA is TGTGCCAGTAGTCTAGGGACAGGCTTCAATCAGCCC.

Comment on this clone: The CDR3 is cut off 3 residues early in the read; its end comes from the germline J gene. The rearrangement links TRBV2 to TRBJ2-3; D remains unclear. Trimming took 5 bases from V and 0 from J, leaving 9 bases between them. The germline CDR1 and CDR2 sequences are SNHLY and FYNNEI. CDR3 length: 14 amino acids. The CDR3 bases that were read are TGTGCCAGCAGTCCCCAGACTAGCACAGATACG. Residues: CASSPQTSTDT. The whole CDR3 protein is CASSPQTSTDTQYF.

In regard to this clone: The CDR3 is cut off 3 residues early in the read; its end comes from the germline J gene. The J gene is TRBJ1-4, the V gene TRBV7-2; 7 bases fit TRBD1. The germline CDR1 and CDR2 sequences are SGHTA and FQGNSA. V lost 2 bases, J lost 4 bases, and 4 bases stayed unmatched. This CDR3 is 15 amino acids long. The sequenced part of the CDR3 DNA is TGTGCCAGCAGCTTATTGGGACAGAGTAATGAAAAA. It specifies CASSLLGQSNEK. The whole CDR3 sequence reads CASSLLGQSNEKLFF.

This clone was counted many times. The sequenced fragment ends 3 residues before the CDR3 boundary, so the rest is inferred from the germline J gene. V and J are TRBV10-1 and TRBJ2-1; TRBD2 matches at 10 bases. Germline assignment: CDR1 WNHNN and CDR2 SYGVQD (reference sequence). This CDR3 region has 14 residues. V shed 3 bases, J shed 7 bases, and the junction held 3 bases outside the gene matches. The sequenced CDR3 bases are TGCGCCAGCAGTGAACTAGCGGGGTCGAATGAG. This sequence encodes CASSELAGSNE. The whole CDR3 sequence reads CASSELAGSNEQFF.

Ten or more counts support this clone. The read terminates 3 residues ahead of where the CDR3 ends, so the germline J gene completes it. The rearrangement links TRBV7-9 to TRBJ2-7; D uncertain. The length of the CDR3 is 12 residues. The germline gives CDR1 SEHNR, CDR2 FQNEAQ (reference sequence). With 8 bases removed from V and 0 bases from J, the gap between germline ends came to 8 bases. The CDR3: CASEALSYEQYF. Incomplete CDR3 DNA: TGTGCCAGCGAGGCTCTCTCCTACGAG. The variable domain in full, with the rest retrieved from reference TRBV7-9 and TRBJ2-7, is DTGVSQNPRHKITKRGQNVTFRCDPISEHNRLYWYRQTLGQGPEFLTYFQNEAQLEKSRLLSDRFSAERPKGSFSTLEIQRTEQGDSAMYLCASEALSYEQYFGPGTRLTVT.

This clone was seen at least ten times. CDR3 DNA (partial): TGTGCCATCAGTGAGTTAGGGACAGGGGGCGCCAACAATGAG. It yields the protein CAISELGTGGANNE. The full CDR3 sequence reads CAISELGTGGANNEQFF. The rearrangement uses TRBV10-3 and TRBJ2-1; 12 nucleotides line up with TRBD1. Read sequence stops 3 residues before the CDR3 end, and the germline J gene provides the missing end. Germline CDR1 reads ENHRY; CDR2 reads SYGVKD. The CDR3 is 17 residues long. The V segment lost 1 base and the J segment 5 bases; nucleotides outside the gene matches: 6.

At least ten counts were recorded for this clone. The sequence runs out 3 residues before the end of the CDR3; the remainder is reconstructed from the germline J gene. J is TRBJ1-6 and V is TRBV7-9, with 8 bases identical to TRBD1. Trimming cost V 7 bases and J 11 bases; bases outside gene matches: 10. CDR1 and CDR2 (germline): SEHNR, FQNEAQ (reference sequence). The CDR3 runs 14 residues. CDR3 sequence reads: CASTPDRVNPPLHF. CDR3 DNA (partial): TGTGCCAGCACCCCGGACAGGGTGAATCCACCC.

This clone appeared many times. The CDR3 goes on 3 residues after the read ends, and that part is filled in from the germline J gene. V and J are TRBV19 and TRBJ1-2; D is undetermined. Per the germline V gene, CDR1 is LNHDA and CDR2 is SQIVND (reference sequence). Trimming removed 3 bases at V and 4 bases at J, with 6 bases between. The CDR3 sequence is 12 residues long. CDR3 DNA, as far as it was read: TGTGCCAGTAGTATGCTATCCTATGGC. Translation gives CASSMLSYG. The full-length CDR3 reads as CASSMLSYGYTF. Variable domain in full (rest from reference TRBV19 and TRBJ1-2): DGGITQSPKYLFRKEGQNVTLSCEQNLNHDAMYWYRQDPGQGLRLIYYSQIVNDFQKGDIAEGYSVSREKKESFPLTVTSAQKNPTAFYLCASSMLSYGYTFGSGTRLTVV.

This clone appeared a few times. The read terminates 3 residues before the CDR3 end, so the remaining end is supplied by the germline J gene. The J gene is TRBJ1-4, the V gene TRBV7-6, with TRBD1 matching over 8 bases. The CDR3 runs 14 residues. CDR1 and CDR2 (germline): SGHVS, FNYEAQ. V was pared by 5 bases and J by 8 bases, with 7 bases of the junction left unmatched. The CDR3 loop reads CASSPRQGQEKLFF. The covered CDR3 bases are TGTGCCAGCAGCCCAAGACAGGGGCAGGAAAAA.

Ten or more counts support this clone. With the read ending 3 residues before the CDR3 end, the germline J gene is used to fill in that end. V and J are TRBV20-1 and TRBJ2-1; TRBD2 aligns across 10 bases. V lost 6 bases and J lost 3; bases outside the gene matches: 8. Germline CDR1 and CDR2: DFQATT and SNEGSKA (reference sequence). The CDR3 loop spans 15 amino acids. The sequenced part of the CDR3 DNA is TGCAGTGCAACCCTAGCGGGAGCAGTCTACAATGAG. Protein: CSATLAGAVYNE. The full CDR3 reads CSATLAGAVYNEQFF.

This clone was observed a handful of times. The missing CDR3 end, 3 residues past where the read stops, is filled in from the germline J gene. The chain carries TRBV7-6 and TRBJ1-2; TRBD1 aligns across 8 bases. CDR1 and CDR2 (germline): SGHVS, FNYEAQ. The trim removed 5 bases at V and 5 bases at J, leaving 7 bases unmatched. The CDR3 runs 14 residues. The covered CDR3 bases are TGTGCCAGCAGCCAGGACAGGGAGGGTTATGGC. This codes for CASSQDREGYG. The complete CDR3 protein is CASSQDREGYGYTF.

A few counts support this clone. The CDR3 goes on 3 residues after the read ends, and that part is filled in from the germline J gene. This rearrangement joins TRBV5-1 to TRBJ2-1; possibly TRBD2 for D (6 bases). Germline values: CDR1 SGHRS, CDR2 YFSETQ. CDR3 size: 15 residues. Deletions cut 4 bases from V and 9 bases from J, with 20 bases between. The CDR3 bases that were read are TGCGCCAGCAGCCCTCTCGGGGACCGGGGGAGTGAG. It yields the protein CASSPLGDRGSE. Given in full, the CDR3 is CASSPLGDRGSEQFF.

About this clone: The CDR3 is cut off 3 residues early in the read; its end comes from the germline J gene. The chain combines TRBV5-1 with TRBJ2-7; D might be TRBD2 (6 bases). The CDR3 sequence is 15 residues long. V was pared by 6 bases and J by 6 bases, with 22 bases between. CDR1 and CDR2 (germline): SGHRS, YFSETQ. CDR3 DNA (partial): TGCGCCAGCACCCAGGCAACCCGGAGGGGCGTCGAG. Translation: CASTQATRRGVE. Given in full, the CDR3 is CASTQATRRGVEQYF. Supplemented by reference TRBV5-1 and TRBJ2-7, the full variable domain reads KAGVTQTPRYLIKTRGQQVTLSCSPISGHRSVSWYQQTPGQGLQFLFEYFSETQRNKGNFPGRFSGRQFSNSRSEMNVSTLELGDSALYLCASTQATRRGVEQYFGPGTRLTVT.

Details on this clone: The read falls 3 residues short of the CDR3 end, and the missing part is taken from the germline J gene. The same CDR3 is also encoded by other DNA sequences in this sample. The chain recombines TRBV30 with TRBJ1-5, with D possibly matching TRBD1 (5 bases). Trimming took 3 bases from V and 1 from J, leaving 7 bases between them. Germline V gene data show CDR1 as GTSNPN and CDR2 as SVGIG (reference sequence). This CDR3 is built from 13 residues. The chain's CDR3 is CAWSGGSNQPQHF. The sequenced part of the CDR3 DNA is TGTGCCTGGAGCGGGGGAAGCAATCAGCCC. Full variable domain (rest looked up from reference TRBV30 and TRBJ1-5): SQTIHQWPATLVQPVGSPLSLECTVEGTSNPNLYWYRQAAGRGLQLLFYSVGIGQISSEVPQNLSASRPQDRQFILSSKKLLLSDSGFYLCAWSGGSNQPQHFGDGTRLSIL.

This clone was picked up many times. Coverage ceases 3 residues before the CDR3 finishes, and the germline J gene fills in the end. J is TRBJ2-2 and V is TRBV13; D is possibly TRBD2 (5 bases). This CDR3 has 14 amino acids. CDR1 and CDR2 (germline): PRHDT, FYEKMQ (reference sequence). Between the trimmed V and J ends, which lost 5 bases and 0 bases, there was a span of 7 bases. CDR3 DNA, as far as it was read: TGTGCCAGCAGCGAGGACTCGAACACCGGGGAG. This sequence encodes CASSEDSNTGE. The full CDR3 is CASSEDSNTGELFF.

A remark on this clone: Read data end 3 residues before the CDR3 end; the end is taken from the germline J gene. J is TRBJ2-1 and V is TRBV18; maybe TRBD1 (6 bases). V was clipped by 3 bases and J by 1 base, with 13 bases between them. This CDR3 is built from 16 residues. The germline CDR1 and CDR2 sequences are KGHSH and LQKENI. Partial CDR3 DNA: TGTGCCAGCTCACCCCGGGACGGGACATCCTACAATGAG. Residues: CASSPRDGTSYNE. The full CDR3 protein reads CASSPRDGTSYNEQFF.

About this clone: The read ends 3 residues before the CDR3 terminus; that terminus is restored from the germline J gene. The chain links TRBV7-8 to TRBJ2-7, with TRBD1 identical over 11 bases. CDR3 length equals 14 residues. Germline V gene data show CDR1 as SGHVS and CDR2 as FQNEAQ. After removal of 3 bases from V and 6 bases from J, the junction contained 4 bases not matched to a gene. The covered CDR3 bases are TGTGCCAGCAGCTTGGGGGACAGGGGGTTCGAG. This encodes CASSLGDRGFE. The full CDR3 is CASSLGDRGFEQYF.

This clone showed up many times. Coverage ceases 3 residues before the CDR3 finishes, and the germline J gene fills in the end. V and J are TRBV19 and TRBJ2-3; D perhaps matches TRBD1 (5 bases). Germline V CDR1 and CDR2: LNHDA, SQIVND (reference sequence). V was shortened by 5 bases and J by 4 bases, with 10 bases between the two germline ends. The CDR3 is 13 residues long. CDR3 sequence: CASSARAADTQYF. The sequenced part of the CDR3 DNA is TGTGCCAGTAGTGCCAGGGCAGCAGATACG.